These 11 T cell receptor beta chains originate from one sample sequenced in a study of T cell changes during pregnancy in multiple sclerosis (dated by TCRdb to the late 2010s). The receptor library was made with the immunoSEQ multiplex PCR assay. The table comes from immuneACCESS by way of TCRdb, which keeps in-frame sequences with V and J called. Part of the clones is missing from these tables; in studies checked, under half for an unresolved V gene and the rest for unknown reasons. This sample has about 59,000 clones in its table, and 90% to 95% of those were observed once. The ten largest clones capture 2% to 3% of the sample. The specimen comprised CD8+ T cells from peripheral blood mononuclear cells, sampled after pregnancy. These receptors originate from a female donor with multiple sclerosis, enrolled in a pregnancy study.

The J gene is TRBJ2-7, the V gene TRBV28, with 10 bases matching TRBD1. The CDR3 is 18 amino acids. Per germline, CDR1 MDHEN and CDR2 SYDVKM. With V trimmed by 4 bases and J by 0 bases, 12 bases remained unmatched. The CDR3 DNA follows: TGTGCCAGCAGTTCCATCTTGATGGACAGGGGGAACTCCTACGAGCAGTACTTC. This gives the protein CASSSILMDRGNSYEQYF.

The J gene is TRBJ2-1, the V gene TRBV10-3, with 9 bases aligning to TRBD2. V was clipped by 6 bases and J by 0 bases; unmatched bases: 3. The CDR3 consists of 15 residues. The germline CDR1 and CDR2 sequences are ENHRY and SYGVKD. The CDR3 DNA reads as TGTGCCATCAGGGATAGCGGGGGCTCCTACAATGAGCAGTTCTTC. This codes for CAIRDSGGSYNEQFF.

The gene calls are TRBV15 and TRBJ2-3; tentative D call: TRBD1 (5 bases). Germline V CDR1 and CDR2: LNHNV, YYDKDF (reference sequence). The CDR3 spans 16 residues. V gave up 0 bases and J gave up 3 bases, with 13 bases separating them. CDR3 nucleotide sequence: TGTGCCACCAGCAGAGAGATTCAGGGTGGGACAGATACGCAGTATTTT. Encoded protein: CATSREIQGGTDTQYF. Full variable domain (missing parts from reference TRBV15 and TRBJ2-3): DAMVIQNPRYQVTQFGKPVTLSCSQTLNHNVMYWYQQKSSQAPKLLFHYYDKDFNNEADTPDNFQSRRPNTSFCFLDIRSPGLGDTAMYLCATSREIQGGTDTQYFGPGTRLTVL.

J is TRBJ2-3 and V is TRBV10-3; tentative D call: TRBD2 (5 bases). Germline values: CDR1 ENHRY, CDR2 SYGVKD. V dropped 8 bases and J dropped 2 bases, with 14 bases sitting between them. The CDR3 runs to 14 residues. CDR3 region: CAISGERYTDTQYF. CDR3 nucleotide sequence: TGTGCCATCTCTGGGGAGCGGTACACAGATACGCAGTATTTT.

This chain joins TRBV10-2 and TRBJ2-1; 12 positions agree with TRBD2. This CDR3 contains 15 residues. CDR1 WSHSY and CDR2 SAAADI come from the germline V gene. V was pared by 7 bases and J by 10 bases, with 11 bases of the junction left unmatched. The CDR3 DNA reads TGCGCCAGCACTCTGATACTAGCGGGAGGTGAAGAGCAGTTCTTC. Its protein is CASTLILAGGEEQFF.

The chain is built from TRBV28 and TRBJ2-5, with TRBD1 identical over 8 bases. The CDR3 spans 15 residues. In germline, CDR1 is MDHEN, CDR2 SYDVKM. J lost 2 bases, V lost 5 bases, and 7 bases had no gene match. CDR3 in DNA: TGTGCCAGCAGTAAGCTCCACAGGGGGCAAGAGACCCAGTACTTC. Its translation is CASSKLHRGQETQYF.

The chain has TRBV27 and TRBJ2-3, with 7 bases identical to TRBD1. This CDR3 has 13 residues. Germline V gene lookup returns CDR1 MNHEY and CDR2 SMNVEV (reference sequence). The V segment lost 10 bases and the J segment 0 bases; nucleotides outside the gene matches: 4. The CDR3 protein is CATRQGSTDTQYF. The CDR3 region has the DNA TGTGCCACGAGACAGGGAAGCACAGATACGCAGTATTTT.

The rearrangement joins TRBV13 to TRBJ2-1; TRBD1 matches 7 bases. The germline V gene has CDR1 PRHDT and CDR2 FYEKMQ (reference sequence). V lost 4 bases to trimming and J lost 3 bases; unmatched junction nucleotides: 6. The CDR3 loop spans 15 amino acids. The DNA for the CDR3 is TGTGCCAGCAGCTCGTTCGGGACAGTCTACAATGAGCAGTTCTTC. This sequence encodes CASSSFGTVYNEQFF.

The chain couples TRBV5-4 to TRBJ2-7, with 7 bases lining up with TRBD2. The CDR3 has 15 amino acids. The trim removed 1 base at V and 1 base at J, leaving 5 bases unmatched. CDR1 SGHNT and CDR2 YYREEE come from the germline V gene (reference sequence). The CDR3 bases are TGTGCCAGCAGCTTGAAACGGGAGGAGTCCTACGAGCAGTACTTC. This codes for CASSLKREESYEQYF.

The chain recombines TRBV13 with TRBJ2-5; 7 bases are a match to TRBD1. This CDR3 has 15 amino acids. Trimming cost V 0 bases and J 2 bases; bases outside gene matches: 3. Germline lookup yields CDR1 PRHDT and CDR2 FYEKMQ (reference sequence). CDR3 in amino acids: CASSLGARGQETQYF. The CDR3, as DNA: TGTGCCAGCAGCTTAGGGGCCAGGGGGCAAGAGACCCAGTACTTC.

The count of this clone is one. This rearrangement joins TRBV2 to TRBJ1-2; D is perhaps TRBD1 (6 bases). Germline-derived CDR1 and CDR2 are SNHLY and FYNNEI. Between the trimmed V and J ends, which lost 2 bases and 8 bases, there was a span of 15 bases. The CDR3 extends over 14 amino acids. This chain's CDR3 is CASSEWDNSLGYTF. CDR3 nucleotides: TGTGCCAGCAGTGAATGGGACAATTCTCTAGGCTACACCTTC.